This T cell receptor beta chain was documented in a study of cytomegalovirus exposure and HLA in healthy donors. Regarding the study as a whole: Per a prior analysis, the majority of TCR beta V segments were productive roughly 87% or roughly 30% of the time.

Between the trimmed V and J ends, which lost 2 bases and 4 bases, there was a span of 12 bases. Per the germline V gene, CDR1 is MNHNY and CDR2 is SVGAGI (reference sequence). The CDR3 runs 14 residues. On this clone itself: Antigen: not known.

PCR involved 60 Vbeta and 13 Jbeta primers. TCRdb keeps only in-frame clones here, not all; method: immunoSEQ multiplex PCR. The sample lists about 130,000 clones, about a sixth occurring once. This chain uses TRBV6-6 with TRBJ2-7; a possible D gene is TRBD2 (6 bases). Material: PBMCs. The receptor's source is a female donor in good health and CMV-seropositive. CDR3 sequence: CASSYRTGGYEQYF. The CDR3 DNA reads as TGTGCCAGCAGTTACCGGACTGGAGGGTACGAGCAGTACTTC.